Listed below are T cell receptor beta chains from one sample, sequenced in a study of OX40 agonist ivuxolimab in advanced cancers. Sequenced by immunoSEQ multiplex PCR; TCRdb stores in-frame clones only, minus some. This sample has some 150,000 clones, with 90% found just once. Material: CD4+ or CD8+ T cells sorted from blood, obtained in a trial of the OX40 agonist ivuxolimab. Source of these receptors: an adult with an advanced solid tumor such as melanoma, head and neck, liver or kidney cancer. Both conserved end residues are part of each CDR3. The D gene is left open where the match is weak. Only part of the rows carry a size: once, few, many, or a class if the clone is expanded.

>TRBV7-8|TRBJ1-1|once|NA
TGTGCCAGCAGCATTGGGGACAAAATAACTGAAGCTTTCTTT
CASSIGDKITEAFF
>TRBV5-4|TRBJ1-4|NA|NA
TGTGCCAGCAGCTCCAAGACTGCGACGCCGGAAAAACTGTTTTTT
CASSSKTATPEKLFF
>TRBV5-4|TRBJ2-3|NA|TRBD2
TGTGCCAGCAGCACTAGCGGAAGCACAGATACGCAGTATTTT
CASSTSGSTDTQYF
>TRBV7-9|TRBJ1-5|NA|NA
TGTGCCAGCAGCTTAGGAGGTCAGCCCCAGCATTTT
CASSLGGQPQHF
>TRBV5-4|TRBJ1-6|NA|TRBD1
TGTGCCAGCAGCTTGGAAGGGGGCAATTCACCCCTCCACTTT
CASSLEGGNSPLHF
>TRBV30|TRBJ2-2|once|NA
TGTGCCTGGAATCTGCGATCTACCGGGGAGCTGTTTTTT
CAWNLRSTGELFF
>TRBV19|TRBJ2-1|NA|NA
TGTGCCAGTAGACCCCACAAACAGGGCCTGAATGAGCAGTTCTTC
CASRPHKQGLNEQFF
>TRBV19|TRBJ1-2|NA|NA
TGTGCCAGTAGTAGTGGACAGTATGGCTACACCTTC
CASSSGQYGYTF
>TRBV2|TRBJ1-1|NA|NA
TGTGCCAGCAGAGACAGAATGGCCTACACTGAAGCTTTCTTT
CASRDRMAYTEAFF
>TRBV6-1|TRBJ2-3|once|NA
TGTGCCAGCAGAGATAGGGACGCCACAGATACGCAGTATTTT
CASRDRDATDTQYF
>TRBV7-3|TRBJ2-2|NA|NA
TGTGCCAGCAGCTCGACGGATACCGGGGAGCTGTTTTTT
CASSSTDTGELFF
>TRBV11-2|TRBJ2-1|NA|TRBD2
TGTGCCAGCAGCTTAGTAGCGGGAGTGGGGAATGAGCAGTTCTTC
CASSLVAGVGNEQFF
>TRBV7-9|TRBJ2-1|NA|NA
TGTGCCAGCAGACCGCCCGGGATAACGGGCAATGAGCAGTTCTTC
CASRPPGITGNEQFF
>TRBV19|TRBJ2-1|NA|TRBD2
TGTGCTACGGGGGGAGCGACCTCCTACAATGAGCAGTTCTTC
CATGGATSYNEQFF
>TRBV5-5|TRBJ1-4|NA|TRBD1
TGTGCCAGCAGCTTGGGGACAGGAGGGGAAAAACTGTTTTTT
CASSLGTGGEKLFF
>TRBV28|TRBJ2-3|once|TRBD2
TGTGCCAGCAGTTGGGGGGGTAGCACAGATACGCAGTATTTT
CASSWGGSTDTQYF
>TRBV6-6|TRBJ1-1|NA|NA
TGTGCCAGCAAATTGTACACTGAAGCTTTCTTT
CASKLYTEAFF
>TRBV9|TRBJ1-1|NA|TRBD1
TGTGCCAGCAGCATAAATGGACAGGGGGGGACTGAAGCTTTCTTT
CASSINGQGGTEAFF
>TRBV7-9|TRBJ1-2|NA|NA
TGTGCCAGCAGCAATTTGACAGACTTGAACTATGGCTACACCTTC
CASSNLTDLNYGYTF
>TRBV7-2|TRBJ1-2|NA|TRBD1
TGTGCCAGCAGCTCGAGGACAGGGGACTATGGCTACACCTTC
CASSSRTGDYGYTF
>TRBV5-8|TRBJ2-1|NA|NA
TGTGCCAGCATCTCTAAGAGGCTAACGGATGAGCAGTTCTTC
CASISKRLTDEQFF
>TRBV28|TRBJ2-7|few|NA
TGTGCCAGCAGTCGAGGCCCTAGTGTTCCCTACGAGCAGTACTTC
CASSRGPSVPYEQYF
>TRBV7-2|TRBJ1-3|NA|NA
TGTGCCGCCTCTAGGGGGTATACTGGAAACACCATATATTTT
CAASRGYTGNTIYF
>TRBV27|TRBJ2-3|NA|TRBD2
TGTGCCAGCAGTTTTCAAGGCGGGGGTTGGGGCACAGATACGCAGTATTTT
CASSFQGGGWGTDTQYF
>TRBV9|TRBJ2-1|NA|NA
TGTGCCAGCAGCGTAGACCCTAGCAAAGGCAATGAGCAGTTCTTC
CASSVDPSKGNEQFF